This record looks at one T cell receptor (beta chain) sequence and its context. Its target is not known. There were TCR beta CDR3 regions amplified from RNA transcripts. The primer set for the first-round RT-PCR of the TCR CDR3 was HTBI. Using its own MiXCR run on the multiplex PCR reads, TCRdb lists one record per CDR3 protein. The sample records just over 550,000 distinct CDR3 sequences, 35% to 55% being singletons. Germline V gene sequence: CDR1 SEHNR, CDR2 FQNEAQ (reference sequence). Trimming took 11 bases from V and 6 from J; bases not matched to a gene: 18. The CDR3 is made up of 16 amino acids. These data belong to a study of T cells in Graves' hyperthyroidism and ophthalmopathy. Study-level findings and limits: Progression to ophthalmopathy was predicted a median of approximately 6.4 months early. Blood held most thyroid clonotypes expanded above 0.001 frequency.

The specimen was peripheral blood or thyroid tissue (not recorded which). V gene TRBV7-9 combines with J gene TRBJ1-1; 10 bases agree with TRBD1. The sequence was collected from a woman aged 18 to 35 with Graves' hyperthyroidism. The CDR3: CAGSGRDRGYSSEAFF. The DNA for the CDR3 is TGTGCCGGCTCAGGAAGGGACAGGGGATATTCCTCTGAAGCTTTCTTT.